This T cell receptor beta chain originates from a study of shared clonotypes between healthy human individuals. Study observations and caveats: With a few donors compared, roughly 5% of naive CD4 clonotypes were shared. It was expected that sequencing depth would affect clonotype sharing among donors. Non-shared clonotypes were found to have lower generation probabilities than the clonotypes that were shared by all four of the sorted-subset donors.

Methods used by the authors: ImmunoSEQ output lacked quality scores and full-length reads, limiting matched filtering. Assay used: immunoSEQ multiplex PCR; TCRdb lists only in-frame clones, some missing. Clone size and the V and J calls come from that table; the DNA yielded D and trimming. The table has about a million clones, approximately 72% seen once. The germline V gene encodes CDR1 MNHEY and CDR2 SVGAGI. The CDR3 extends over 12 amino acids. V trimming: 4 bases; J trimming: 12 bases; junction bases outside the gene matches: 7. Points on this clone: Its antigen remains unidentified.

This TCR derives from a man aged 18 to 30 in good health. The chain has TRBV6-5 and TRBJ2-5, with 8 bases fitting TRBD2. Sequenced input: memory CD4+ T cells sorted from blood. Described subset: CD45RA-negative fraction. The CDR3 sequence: CASSSPGGVKYF. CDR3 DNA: TGTGCCAGCAGTTCCCCGGGGGGGGTTAAGTACTTC.